The subject of this entry is one T cell receptor (beta chain). Its target is unknown. PCR used 60 Vbeta primers and 13 Jbeta primers. Sequencing used immunoSEQ multiplex PCR; TCRdb keeps in-frame clones, though not all of them. The profile shows 200,000 to 250,000 clones, 65% to 85% of them singletons. The sample belongs to a study of cytomegalovirus exposure and HLA in healthy donors. Broader study findings: The majority of TCR sequences were rare, yet some public TCRs appeared in many donors. There was a cluster of highly shared sequence variants that was likely a sequencing artifact.

V dropped 5 bases and J dropped 4 bases, with 14 bases sitting between them. The length of the CDR3 is 14 residues. Germline V gene lookup returns CDR1 SGHNT and CDR2 YENEEA. This TCR was recovered from a man younger than 45 in good health and CMV-seronegative. The specimen sequenced was PBMCs. This chain joins TRBV11-3 and TRBJ1-1; TRBD1 is a possible D gene (5 bases). The CDR3 reads CASSRDGGATEAFF. As DNA, the CDR3 is TGTGCCAGCAGCAGGGATGGCGGGGCCACTGAAGCTTTCTTT.